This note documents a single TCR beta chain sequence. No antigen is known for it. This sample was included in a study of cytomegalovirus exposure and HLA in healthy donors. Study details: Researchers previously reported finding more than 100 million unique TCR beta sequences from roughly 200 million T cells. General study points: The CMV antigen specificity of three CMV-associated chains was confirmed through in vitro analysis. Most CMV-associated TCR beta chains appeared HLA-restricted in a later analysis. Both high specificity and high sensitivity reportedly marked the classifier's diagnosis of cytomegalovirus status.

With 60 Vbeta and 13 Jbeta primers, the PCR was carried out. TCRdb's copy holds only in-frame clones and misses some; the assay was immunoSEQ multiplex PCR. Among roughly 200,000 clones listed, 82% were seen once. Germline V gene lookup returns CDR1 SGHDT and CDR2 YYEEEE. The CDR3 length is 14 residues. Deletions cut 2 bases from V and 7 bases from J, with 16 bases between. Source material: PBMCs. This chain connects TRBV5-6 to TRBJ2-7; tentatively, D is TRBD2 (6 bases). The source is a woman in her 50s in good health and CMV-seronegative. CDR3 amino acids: CASSLGTLLGEQYF. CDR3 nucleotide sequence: TGTGCCAGCAGCTTAGGGACTCTACTCGGTGAGCAGTACTTC.